Described below is a single T cell receptor beta chain sequence and its context. This receptor's antigen is unknown. Within one base of it there is no much larger clone, and no base qualities were kept. The data belong to a study of blood T cell repertoires in COVID-19 (dated by TCRdb to between 2020 and 2021). With respect to the entire study: Samples covering the acute and convalescent phases of COVID-19 were provided by collaborators in the United States, Italy and Spain. Sample metadata almost always included a de-identified subject ID, COVID-19 status, age in years and sex. The material from the prospective study consisted of cDNA or gDNA derived from T cells, B-cell-depleted T cells, or PBMCs. The samples were drawn from the first 160 participants of the ongoing ImmuneRACE study and from 1,254 subjects provided by 6 global collaborators. The dataset comprised deeply sampled blood TCRbeta repertoires from subjects exposed to, actively infected with, or recovered from COVID-19. The repertoires were released in a freely available public database meant as a resource for research on the immune response to SARS-CoV-2. Where available, HLA class I and class II types were taken from metadata supplied by the sample provider and were not determined by assay-based typing. Overall study outcomes, separate from this receptor: The quantity of clinical and demographic metadata differed by source and by participant and was supplied without curation.

Germline trimming: 4 bases from V, 6 bases from J; junction bases outside gene matches: 7. Taken from the germline V gene, the CDR1 and CDR2 loops are SGHRS and YFSETQ. From the cysteine up to the phenylalanine, the CDR3 has a length of 14 residues. Of all the DNA, just the CDR3 is kept, 42 bases in frame from base 1. The collaborating institutions used their own protocols to collect whole blood in K2EDTA tubes. For TCRbeta analysis, collaborators shipped samples as frozen whole blood, isolated PBMCs, or DNA extracted from either of those sample types. The immunoSEQ Assay, a bias-controlled multiplex PCR, was used to amplify TCRbeta CDR3 regions from genomic DNA. Concerning the study's data processing: Within the assay, amplification of reference gene primers was used to estimate how many nucleated cells each sample contained. Sequence reads were collapsed and filtered to measure the absolute abundance of every unique TCRbeta CDR3 rearrangement. For each sample, productive Simpson clonality was calculated as the square root of Simpson's diversity index over productive rearrangements. TCRdb took over this immuneACCESS table, retaining in-frame rearrangements with V and J assigned. Such tables are incomplete; in checked studies, under half of the missing clones stem from an unresolved V gene, and the remainder is unexplained. That table furnishes V, J and clone size, whereas the DNA furnished D and trimming. For this sample the table gives 150,000 to 200,000 clones, of which about 88% were detected only once. The ten most abundant clones make up about 26% of the sample.

Sample: peripheral blood. The rearranged segments are TRBV5-1 and TRBJ1-1, and 9 junction bases match TRBD1. The receptor was isolated from a man between 60 and 75 years old with acute or convalescent COVID-19. This receptor has the CDR3 CASSLGTGIAEAFF. The DNA sequence is TGCGCCAGCAGCCTAGGGACAGGGATAGCTGAAGCTTTCTTT. With the portions outside the CDR3 filled from the reference TRBV5-1 and TRBJ1-1 genes, the complete variable region becomes KAGVTQTPRYLIKTRGQQVTLSCSPISGHRSVSWYQQTPGQGLQFLFEYFSETQRNKGNFPGRFSGRQFSNSRSEMNVSTLELGDSALYLCASSLGTGIAEAFFGQGTRLTVV.